Listed here are 16 T cell receptor beta chains from one sample, sequenced in a study of blood T cell repertoires in COVID-19. The protocol was immunoSEQ multiplex PCR, while the TCRdb copy is restricted to in-frame clones and leaves out a portion. The sample yields 210,000 or so clones, approximately 81% seen once. Input material: PBMCs or T cells enriched from blood (not recorded which). These receptors all come from a woman in her fifties or sixties with acute COVID-19.

This clone was seen a few times. The chain couples TRBV7-2 to TRBJ1-4; 9 nucleotides line up with TRBD1. Germline trimming cut 4 bases from V and 4 bases from J; bases unmatched to any gene: 7. The length of the CDR3 is 16 residues. Germline assignment: CDR1 SGHTA and CDR2 FQGNSA. As DNA, the CDR3 is TGTGCCAGCAGCTCGACAGGGGGTTCGGGTAATGAAAAACTGTTTTTT. Its translation: CASSSTGGSGNEKLFF.

The chain couples TRBV5-1 to TRBJ2-5; D is possibly TRBD1 (6 bases). With 2 bases removed from V and 3 bases from J, the gap between germline ends came to 11 bases. Germline CDR1 is SGHRS and CDR2 is YFSETQ. This CDR3 spans 14 amino acids. As DNA, the CDR3 is TGCGCCAGCAGCTTACAGGGTGACGAAGAGACCCAGTACTTC. This codes for CASSLQGDEETQYF. The full variable domain, completed using reference TRBV5-1 and TRBJ2-5, is KAGVTQTPRYLIKTRGQQVTLSCSPISGHRSVSWYQQTPGQGLQFLFEYFSETQRNKGNFPGRFSGRQFSNSRSEMNVSTLELGDSALYLCASSLQGDEETQYFGPGTRLLVL.

The V call is TRBV19, the J call TRBJ2-3; TRBD2 is a possible D gene (6 bases). CDR1 LNHDA and CDR2 SQIVND come from the germline V gene (reference sequence). V was trimmed by 6 bases and J by 0 bases, leaving 13 bases between them. The CDR3 is 15 amino acids. CDR3: CASSVTRTSTDTQYF. In DNA form, the CDR3 reads TGTGCCAGTAGCGTGACTAGGACTAGCACAGATACGCAGTATTTT.

The chain has TRBV19 and TRBJ1-1; D is ambiguous. The germline V gene encodes CDR1 LNHDA and CDR2 SQIVND (reference sequence). CDR3 length equals 14 residues. Trimming took 7 bases from V and 0 from J, leaving 12 bases between them. The CDR3 sequence is CASTTGRMNTEAFF. In nucleotides, the CDR3 is TGTGCCAGTACCACGGGTCGCATGAACACTGAAGCTTTCTTT.

V and J are TRBV6-4 and TRBJ2-1; 9 bases are a match to TRBD1. The germline V gene encodes CDR1 MRHNA and CDR2 SNTAGT. This CDR3 is 15 amino acids long. The ends lost 6 bases at V and 0 bases at J; junction bases unmatched: 3. CDR3 sequence (DNA): TGTGCCAGCAGCGTACAGGGGGCCTCCTACAATGAGCAGTTCTTC. Amino acid sequence: CASSVQGASYNEQFF.

This clone was seen more than once but under ten times. The rearrangement links TRBV5-1 to TRBJ1-5, with D tentatively TRBD1 (6 bases). Germline values: CDR1 SGHRS, CDR2 YFSETQ. Trimming stripped 0 bases from V and 0 bases from J, with 7 bases between. This CDR3 is built from 15 residues. The CDR3 loop is CASSLAGDSNQPQHF. The DNA of the CDR3 is TGCGCCAGCAGCTTGGCAGGGGATAGCAATCAGCCCCAGCATTTT.

The chain uses TRBV19 and TRBJ2-1; D is undetermined. V lost 3 bases and J lost 5, with 17 bases in between. The CDR3 length is 16 residues. Germline V gives CDR1 LNHDA, CDR2 SQIVND (reference sequence). The CDR3 loop reads CASSIIAVTHDNEQFF. For the CDR3, the DNA is TGTGCCAGTAGTATCATAGCAGTAACCCACGACAATGAGCAGTTCTTC.

The chain is built from TRBV5-1 and TRBJ1-2; 12 nucleotides match TRBD1. Trimming removed 4 bases from V and 2 bases from J; junction bases left unmatched: 9. The germline gives CDR1 SGHRS, CDR2 YFSETQ. The length of the CDR3 is 17 residues. CDR3 coding DNA: TGCGCCAGCAGCCCCGGGACAGGGGGCGCGGGGAACTATGGCTACACCTTC. It translates to CASSPGTGGAGNYGYTF.

This chain uses TRBV9 with TRBJ1-5; 7 bases map to TRBD1. Germline CDR1 and CDR2: SGDLS and YYNGEE. The CDR3 covers 14 residues. V was clipped by 4 bases and J by 7 bases; unmatched bases: 8. The CDR3 protein is CASSIRQGRQPQHF. The CDR3 DNA reads as TGTGCCAGCAGCATCCGACAGGGCAGGCAGCCCCAGCATTTT.

This clone was counted only a few times. The gene calls are TRBV30 and TRBJ1-1; no clear D. The germline V and J ends were trimmed by 6 bases and 4 bases, with 21 bases remaining between them. The CDR3 covers 15 residues. CDR1 GTSNPN and CDR2 SVGIG come from the germline V gene (reference sequence). The CDR3 reads CACSASTSSGTEAFF. For the CDR3, the DNA is TGTGCCTGCTCCGCCTCTACATCTTCGGGCACTGAAGCTTTCTTT.

This clone was counted a few times. The CDR3 coding sequence is TGTGCCAGCAGCCAAGATGAATTAGCGGGCATCTCTGGGGCCAACGTCCTGACTTTC. Translating gives CASSQDELAGISGANVLTF. V is TRBV3-1 (or the pseudogene TRBV3-2) and J is TRBJ2-6; 7 bases map to TRBD2. CDR3 length: 19 amino acids. V lost 0 bases, J lost 0 bases, and 8 bases stayed unmatched. The germline V gene has CDR1 LGHDT and CDR2 YNNKEL (reference sequence).

The J gene is TRBJ2-7, the V gene TRBV4-1; 7 bases are shared with TRBD1. This CDR3 region has 14 residues. Germline CDR1 reads MGHRA; CDR2 reads YSYEKL. After removal of 4 bases from V and 5 bases from J, the junction contained 8 bases not matched to a gene. CDR3 in DNA: TGCGCCAGCAGCCTCCTACCCACAGGGGACGAGCAGTACTTC. Translated, it gives CASSLLPTGDEQYF.

Only a few counts were recorded for this clone. The rearrangement joins TRBV7-8 to TRBJ1-1; weak D call: TRBD1 (5 bases). There are 13 residues in the CDR3. Per germline, CDR1 SGHVS and CDR2 FQNEAQ. V lost 3 bases to trimming and J lost 6 bases, with 11 bases between them. CDR3 coding DNA: TGTGCCAGCAGCTTTGGGGGGATCGCTGAAGCTTTCTTT. Protein product: CASSFGGIAEAFF.

The gene calls are TRBV10-2 and TRBJ1-6; TRBD1 agrees at 9 bases. The CDR3 consists of 14 residues. Looked up from germline, CDR1 is WSHSY and CDR2 is SAAADI. The V and J ends lost 7 bases and 9 bases, in that order; junction bases with no gene match: 7. The CDR3 loop is CASTAQGAGSPLHF. The CDR3 bases are TGCGCCAGCACTGCACAGGGGGCCGGTTCACCCCTCCACTTT.

The chain has TRBV20-1 and TRBJ2-5, with unresolved D. The CDR3 consists of 11 residues. Trimming took off 3 bases at V and 2 bases at J, with 4 bases between the two ends. Germline V gene data show CDR1 as DFQATT and CDR2 as SNEGSKA (reference sequence). The CDR3 nucleotides read TGCAGTGCTAGCTTACAAGAGACCCAGTACTTC. Protein: CSASLQETQYF.

The chain has TRBV12-3 or TRBV12-4 and TRBJ2-7; a possible D gene is TRBD2 (6 bases). Trimming cost V 6 bases and J 2 bases, with 11 bases left between them. The CDR3 has 13 amino acids. The CDR3 spells CASSRREAYEQYF. CDR3 nucleotide sequence: TGTGCCAGCAGCCGGAGGGAGGCCTACGAGCAGTACTTC.